This entry describes one T cell receptor (beta chain). The data were obtained in a study of blood T cell repertoires in COVID-19. TCRdb's table, derived via immunoSEQ multiplex PCR, lists solely in-frame clones and lacks some. This sample has about 260,000 clones, with 86% found just once. CDR1 is SGDLS, CDR2 YYNGEE, per germline. There are 15 residues in the CDR3. V shed 4 bases, J shed 4 bases, and the junction held 7 bases outside the gene matches. What was sequenced was PBMCs or T cells enriched from blood (not recorded which). The receptor was isolated from a woman aged 45-65 years who had recovered from COVID-19. This chain joins TRBV9 and TRBJ2-1; 8 bases align to TRBD2. The CDR3 loop is CASSPTSGQYNEQFF. In DNA, the CDR3 is TGTGCCAGCAGCCCCACTAGCGGACAGTACAATGAGCAGTTCTTC.